This T cell receptor (beta chain) is from a study of neurological immune-mediated disorders. A 10-nucleotide random UMI tagged transcripts in template-switch 5'RACE cDNA synthesis. Via MiXCR, TCRdb re-called the 5' RACE reads, giving one row per CDR3 protein. The table records approximately 59,000 distinct CDR3 sequences, 5.2% of them present only once. Many counts were recorded for this clonotype. V was pared by 0 bases and J by 1 base, with 7 bases between. The CDR3 is 14 amino acids. In germline, CDR1 is SGHRS, CDR2 YFSETQ. The chain recombines TRBV5-1 with TRBJ1-1; D gene unclear. This TCR derives from a human donor with multiple sclerosis. The donor label of this sample is uncertain. Sequences were obtained from PBMCs. The CDR3 is CASSLVLGNTEAFF. In DNA, the CDR3 is TGCGCCAGCAGCTTGGTTTTAGGGAACACTGAAGCTTTCTTT.